This note documents a single T cell receptor (beta chain) sequence. This sample was included in a study of blood T cell repertoires in COVID-19. Overall study: The samples span acute and convalescent COVID-19 from the United States, Italy and Spain.

TCRdb keeps only in-frame clones here, not all; method: immunoSEQ multiplex PCR. The sample yields about 140,000 clones, around 86% seen once. The CDR3 has 15 amino acids. Germline V CDR1 and CDR2: SGHDT, YYEEEE. V was shortened by 0 bases and J by 5 bases, with 14 bases between the two germline ends. This chain links TRBV5-6 with TRBJ1-2; the D is unclear. This clonotype originated in a human donor in a cohort sampled during active COVID-19. Sequencing was done on a sample of peripheral blood. The CDR3 DNA follows: TGTGCCAGCAGCTTGGATCGGGTCGCCCCTTATGGCTACACCTTC. It encodes CASSLDRVAPYGYTF.